The present TCR beta chain was sequenced within a study of immune heterogeneity within non-small cell lung tumors. Broader study findings: The high-frequency T-cell receptor beta clonotypes mostly did not match up between individual patients. Correlation analysis showed that local T-cell clonality was moderately but significantly associated with local tumor mutational burden (R about 0.35). Within each patient, tumor sites shared identical dominant CDR3 beta clonotypes and also held site-unique high-frequency clones.

This clonotype was detected ten times or more. The antigen remains unidentified. Template material comprised bulk tumor genomic DNA at 500 to 650 ng per sample. Widely spaced biopsies, several per primary tumor, were obtained at surgery. Undergoing curative surgery were patients whose non-small cell lung cancer was untreated and newly diagnosed. Surgery with curative intent was being performed on the donors, who were newly diagnosed non-small cell lung cancer patients. TCR beta CDR3 amplification used multiplex PCR with 32 V and 13 J primers. MiXCR was run by TCRdb on the multiplex PCR reads, yielding one entry per CDR3 protein. This table holds 8,500 to 10,000 distinct CDR3 sequences, more than 25% found once. V gave up 2 bases and J gave up 4 bases; unmatched junction bases: 2. The CDR3 is 15 residues long.

The TCR comes from a man aged 55 to 69 with non-small cell lung cancer. Material for sequencing was lung tumor tissue. The V gene is TRBV12-3 or TRBV12-4, the J gene TRBJ2-7, with TRBD2 matching over 13 bases. The DNA of the CDR3 is TGTGCCAGCAGTTTAATGGGACTAGCGGGGTACGAGCAGTACTTC. Residues: CASSLMGLAGYEQYF.